The rows below give T cell receptor beta chains drawn from one sample of a study of CD8 T cells in ankylosing spondylitis. MiXCR, run by TCRdb on the 5' RACE reads, gives a single entry per CDR3 protein. The sample records 750,000 to 850,000 distinct CDR3 sequences, 12% being singletons. The sequenced material came from blood, either unsorted or a sorted T cell fraction (not recorded which). These receptors were collected from a male donor with ankylosing spondylitis. Both conserved end residues are trimmed from each CDR3.

v_gene	j_gene	CDR3aa
TRBV20-1	TRBJ2-3	SARDQGHTDTQY
TRBV7-2	TRBJ1-5	ASSLDSGLSNQPQH
TRBV6-1	TRBJ1-1	ASTQNRVNTEAF
TRBV12-3/TRBV12-4	TRBJ1-1	ASSLGRRETEAF
TRBV6-5	TRBJ2-5	ASSYSFGRLGETQY
TRBV20-1	TRBJ1-6	SATGSQESPLH
TRBV7-6	TRBJ2-5	ASSLHRETQY
TRBV5-6	TRBJ1-4	ASSINGATNEKLF
TRBV6-5	TRBJ1-2	ASSYGVSYT
TRBV6-1	TRBJ1-6	ASSLYEGINSPLH
TRBV6-2/TRBV6-3	TRBJ1-1	ASSYLRGHGGNMNTEAF
TRBV20-1	TRBJ1-4	SARWIATNEKLF
TRBV6-5	TRBJ1-5	ASSYSFVGQPQH
TRBV6-1	TRBJ2-3	ASRRTEVRALTDTQY
TRBV28	TRBJ1-4	ASSPSGTPTNEKLF
TRBV5-5	TRBJ2-3	ASSLNRGSGDTQY
TRBV18	TRBJ2-3	ASSPRTSGGTTDTQY
TRBV20-1	TRBJ2-5	SARRDFPQETQY
TRBV20-1	TRBJ1-1	SAGRVFGNTEAF
TRBV20-1	TRBJ2-7	SAPNTGIPEQY
TRBV10-3	TRBJ2-1	AIRDPSGGHYNEQF
TRBV5-6	TRBJ2-7	ASSLRYMLRREQY
TRBV5-1	TRBJ2-7	ASSSQRELSEQY
TRBV6-1	TRBJ1-1	ASSPNEGGRPEAF
TRBV20-1	TRBJ1-5	SAYGQGGQPQH
TRBV7-2	TRBJ1-2	ASSLSPGQFGNYGYT
TRBV7-8	TRBJ2-1	ASTPGRGLSSYNEQF
TRBV27	TRBJ2-1	ASSLAGGYDEQF
TRBV6-5	TRBJ2-1	ASSYWTGAGNEQF
TRBV7-9	TRBJ2-3	ASSRQGNPTDTQY
TRBV29-1	TRBJ2-7	SVPGQGDYEQY
TRBV20-1	TRBJ2-7	SAERGTLYEQY
TRBV30	TRBJ2-1	AWRGVAGAPYNEQF
TRBV5-1	TRBJ2-1	ASSREGSSYNEQF
TRBV7-3	TRBJ2-1	ASSLSGSGGYNEQF
TRBV6-2/TRBV6-3	TRBJ2-3	ASSRGVMDTQY
TRBV20-1	TRBJ1-5	SASGLLNQPQH
TRBV6-5	TRBJ2-1	ASSFYPTSGGGNEQF
TRBV29-1	TRBJ1-2	SVVRSYGYT
TRBV7-9	TRBJ1-1	ASTFRTNTEAF
TRBV12-3/TRBV12-4	TRBJ2-1	ASSLTGHQF
TRBV2	TRBJ1-5	ASSEIGHQPQH
TRBV20-1	TRBJ1-2	SALQLSANYGYT
TRBV6-1	TRBJ1-4	ASTKGAAATNEKLF